Below are 25 T cell receptor beta chains sequenced from a single sample in a study of blood T cell repertoires in COVID-19. Clones were read by immunoSEQ multiplex PCR, and TCRdb kept only the in-frame ones, dropping some. The sample records roughly 76,000 clones, around 88% being singletons. The sequencing sample was made of peripheral blood. These receptors were collected from a man aged 70 or older with active or convalescent COVID-19.

This chain links TRBV5-4 with TRBJ2-5, with 7 positions matching TRBD1. V shed 5 bases and J 5 bases; nucleotides not matched to a gene: 6. Germline values: CDR1 SGHNT, CDR2 YYREEE (reference sequence). The CDR3 has 13 residues. DNA of the CDR3: TGTGCCAGCAGACGAACAGGGGCGGAGACCCAGTACTTC. It is translated as CASRRTGAETQYF. Full variable domain (outside the CDR3, taken from reference TRBV5-4 and TRBJ2-5): ETGVTQSPTHLIKTRGQQVTLRCSSQSGHNTVSWYQQALGQGPQFIFQYYREEENGRGNFPPRFSGLQFPNYSSELNVNALELDDSALYLCASRRTGAETQYFGPGTRLLVL.

The genes are TRBV19 and TRBJ2-5; D might be TRBD1 (6 bases). V was clipped by 4 bases and J by 4 bases, with 22 bases between them. From germline, CDR1 is LNHDA and CDR2 SQIVND (reference sequence). The CDR3 spans 17 residues. CDR3 residues: CASSTDSPRGLGETQYF. The CDR3 DNA sequence: TGTGCCAGTAGTACCGACTCGCCCAGGGGATTAGGAGAGACCCAGTACTTC.

This clone was counted only a few times. This sample also contains other DNA sequences that code for the same CDR3. The chain links TRBV5-4 to TRBJ2-7; D is unclear. Trimming took off 2 bases at V and 3 bases at J, with 3 bases between the two ends. The length of the CDR3 is 11 residues. Per germline, CDR1 SGHNT and CDR2 YYREEE (reference sequence). In nucleotides, the CDR3 is TGTGCCAGCAGCTTCAACTACGAGCAGTACTTC. This sequence encodes CASSFNYEQYF.

This chain's CDR3 is CAWSRGPTKRGYTF. Here the CDR3 DNA reads TGTGCCTGGAGTAGGGGGCCTACTAAAAGAGGCTACACCTTC. This chain uses TRBV30 with TRBJ1-2; 7 bases are a match to TRBD1. Trimming removed 2 bases from V and 8 bases from J; junction bases left unmatched: 11. The CDR3 has 14 residues. Germline loops: CDR1 GTSNPN, CDR2 SVGIG (reference sequence).

The sample holds one count of this clone. This chain uses TRBV11-2 with TRBJ2-3, with 7 bases fitting TRBD1. Germline CDR1 is SGHAT and CDR2 is FQNNGV. Trimming removed 3 bases from V and 1 base from J; junction bases left unmatched: 4. CDR3 length equals 15 residues. In DNA form, the CDR3 reads TGTGCCAGCAGCTTTGACAGGGAGCGCACAGATACGCAGTATTTT. This sequence encodes CASSFDRERTDTQYF.

V usage is TRBV19 and J usage is TRBJ1-5; perhaps TRBD1 as D (5 bases). V shed 2 bases and J shed 7 bases, with 15 bases lying between them. Germline values: CDR1 LNHDA, CDR2 SQIVND (reference sequence). CDR3 length: 15 residues. Here the CDR3 DNA reads TGTGCCAGTAGTATAATCTTTCAGGGTATCCAGCCCCAGCATTTT. It is translated as CASSIIFQGIQPQHF.

The chain employs TRBV5-4 and TRBJ2-3; 9 nucleotides line up with TRBD2. This CDR3 has 18 residues. CDR1 SGHNT and CDR2 YYREEE come from the germline V gene (reference sequence). V lost 4 bases, J lost 2 bases, and 14 bases stayed unmatched. The CDR3 DNA reads TGTGCCAGCAGCCCCCTGGCTCTGGGACTAGCTAACACAGATACGCAGTATTTT. As protein: CASSPLALGLANTDTQYF.

Only one count was recorded for this clone. The sample holds other DNA sequences that translate to the same CDR3. The rearrangement joins TRBV18 to TRBJ2-5, with D possibly TRBD2 on 5 matching bases. Trimming stripped 3 bases from V and 3 bases from J, with 11 bases between. Per the germline V gene, CDR1 is KGHSH and CDR2 is LQKENI. The CDR3 runs 14 residues. The CDR3 is CASSPSGSKETQYF. CDR3 in DNA: TGTGCCAGCTCACCGTCGGGATCAAAAGAGACCCAGTACTTC. Based on the CDR3 plus reference TRBV18 and TRBJ2-5, the full variable domain is NAGVMQNPRHLVRRRGQEARLRCSPMKGHSHVYWYRQLPEEGLKFMVYLQKENIIDESGMPKERFSAEFPKEGPSILRIQQVVRGDSAAYFCASSPSGSKETQYFGPGTRLLVL.

V usage is TRBV28 and J usage is TRBJ1-5; 10 bases map to TRBD1. The germline CDR1 and CDR2 sequences are MDHEN and SYDVKM. Unmatched junction bases numbered 7, after V lost 2 bases and J lost 6 bases. CDR3 length: 16 amino acids. The CDR3 here is CASSLIRDRGFQPQHF. DNA for the CDR3: TGTGCCAGCAGTTTAATCCGGGACAGGGGATTTCAGCCCCAGCATTTT.

This sequence joins TRBV28 and TRBJ1-5; D is ambiguous. The V gene lost 4 bases and the J gene lost 9 bases, with 10 bases spanning the gap. There are 12 residues in the CDR3. From germline, CDR1 is MDHEN and CDR2 SYDVKM. The CDR3 region has the DNA TGTGCCAGCAGTTATTTGAGGAGGCCCCAGCATTTT. It translates to CASSYLRRPQHF.

V is TRBV5-1 and J is TRBJ2-1; 9 bases fit TRBD2. Germline V gene lookup returns CDR1 SGHRS and CDR2 YFSETQ. J was trimmed by 5 bases and V by 3 bases; bases with no gene match: 9. The CDR3 sequence is 16 residues long. The CDR3 sequence is CASSWSGTSPNNEQFF. The CDR3 nucleotides read TGCGCCAGCAGCTGGTCCGGGACTAGCCCAAACAATGAGCAGTTCTTC.

CDR3 protein: CAWSVGWLNTEAFF. For the CDR3, the DNA is TGTGCCTGGAGTGTCGGGTGGTTGAACACTGAAGCTTTCTTT. The chain links TRBV30 to TRBJ1-1; D is unresolved. The V gene's germline CDR1 is GTSNPN and CDR2 SVGIG (reference sequence). The CDR3 is 14 residues long. Trimming shortened V by 0 bases and J by 0 bases, and 8 bases separated the two germline ends.

The chain links TRBV5-1 to TRBJ2-1; 10 bases line up with TRBD1. The CDR3 runs to 15 residues. Germline CDR1 reads SGHRS; CDR2 reads YFSETQ. The ends lost 3 bases at V and 6 bases at J; junction bases unmatched: 6. The CDR3 region has the DNA TGCGCCAGCAGCTCGGGACAGGGGTTTGTCAATGAGCAGTTCTTC. Translation: CASSSGQGFVNEQFF.

The chain recombines TRBV5-8 with TRBJ1-5, with D unclear. Germline CDR1 is SGHTS and CDR2 is YDEGEE. V gave up 4 bases and J gave up 3 bases, with 5 bases separating them. This CDR3 is 12 amino acids long. CDR3: CASSVINQPQHF. In DNA, the CDR3 is TGTGCCAGCAGCGTAATCAATCAGCCCCAGCATTTT.

The rearrangement uses TRBV28 and TRBJ2-3, with 11 bases matching TRBD2. CDR1 MDHEN and CDR2 SYDVKM come from the germline V gene. V was pared by 4 bases and J by 5 bases, with 5 bases of the junction left unmatched. There are 15 residues in the CDR3. The CDR3 is CASSSPGTSGDTQYF. For the CDR3, the DNA is TGTGCCAGCAGTTCCCCCGGGACTAGCGGAGATACGCAGTATTTT.

The genes are TRBV5-6 and TRBJ1-1; 8 bases are a match to TRBD1. V was pared by 4 bases and J by 4 bases, with 3 bases of the junction left unmatched. This CDR3 spans 13 amino acids. CDR1 is SGHDT and CDR2 is YYEEEE in the germline V gene. The DNA of the CDR3 is TGTGCCAGCAGCCGCACAGGGGGCACTGAAGCTTTCTTT. Amino acid sequence: CASSRTGGTEAFF.

The chain is built from TRBV5-1 and TRBJ2-5; TRBD1 matches at 7 bases. Unmatched junction bases numbered 4, after V lost 2 bases and J lost 3 bases. The CDR3 loop spans 14 amino acids. In germline, CDR1 is SGHRS, CDR2 YFSETQ. The CDR3 bases are TGCGCCAGCAGCTTAGGGACAGTGAAAGAGACCCAGTACTTC. Protein sequence: CASSLGTVKETQYF. The complete variable domain, with remaining parts taken from reference TRBV5-1 and TRBJ2-5, reads KAGVTQTPRYLIKTRGQQVTLSCSPISGHRSVSWYQQTPGQGLQFLFEYFSETQRNKGNFPGRFSGRQFSNSRSEMNVSTLELGDSALYLCASSLGTVKETQYFGPGTRLLVL.

The chain joins TRBV5-4 to TRBJ1-3; D not certain. V was trimmed by 0 bases and J by 0 bases, leaving 7 bases between them. In germline, CDR1 is SGHNT, CDR2 YYREEE (reference sequence). The CDR3 totals 15 residues. The CDR3 DNA reads TGTGCCAGCAGCTTGGAAGCAAGCTCTGGAAACACCATATATTTT. Translated: CASSLEASSGNTIYF.

The chain links TRBV28 to TRBJ1-2; possible D gene TRBD1, 6 bases. V gave up 7 bases and J gave up 4 bases, with 13 bases separating them. Per the germline V gene, CDR1 is MDHEN and CDR2 is SYDVKM. The CDR3 loop spans 13 amino acids. The CDR3 DNA follows: TGTGCCAGCATGGGGGCAGCAAGCTATGGCTACACCTTC. This translates into CASMGAASYGYTF.

The chain has TRBV6-2 or TRBV6-3 and TRBJ2-5; TRBD2 aligns across 11 bases. The V and J ends lost 2 bases and 5 bases, in that order; junction bases with no gene match: 7. The CDR3 sequence is 16 residues long. Germline V gene data show CDR1 as MNHEY and CDR2 as SVGEGT. The CDR3 loop is CASSYGGTSGAETQYF. The CDR3 nucleotides read TGTGCCAGCAGTTACGGTGGGACTAGCGGTGCGGAGACCCAGTACTTC.

This chain uses TRBV29-1 with TRBJ2-3; weak D call: TRBD2 (5 bases). The germline gives CDR1 SQVTM, CDR2 ANQGSEA. With 3 bases removed from V and 0 bases from J, the gap between germline ends came to 13 bases. The CDR3 runs to 15 residues. The CDR3 nucleotides read TGCAGCGTTGATGTTCAAGCGGAGAGCACAGATACGCAGTATTTT. Its protein product is CSVDVQAESTDTQYF.

The J gene is TRBJ2-6, the V gene TRBV5-1, with D unresolved. The germline gives CDR1 SGHRS, CDR2 YFSETQ. The germline V and J ends were trimmed by 0 bases and 0 bases, with 7 bases remaining between them. CDR3 length: 16 residues. In DNA, the CDR3 is TGCGCCAGCAGCTTGGTCACGAGCTCTGGGGCCAACGTCCTGACTTTC. It specifies CASSLVTSSGANVLTF.

The CDR3 DNA sequence: TGTGCCAGCAGTGAAGAGCGGTTCACTGAAGCTTTCTTT. Residues: CASSEERFTEAFF. The chain uses TRBV6-1 and TRBJ1-1, with D unresolved. This CDR3 has 13 amino acids. CDR1 is MNHNS, CDR2 SASEGT, per germline. Deletions cut 1 base from V and 4 bases from J, with 7 bases between.

V and J are TRBV2 and TRBJ2-7, with a tentative D call TRBD2 (6 bases). Trimming left V 5 bases short and J 6 bases short, with 17 bases between. Germline CDR1 and CDR2: SNHLY and FYNNEI. This CDR3 region has 14 residues. CDR3 region: CASSQSGGMGEQYF. The CDR3 DNA reads as TGTGCCAGCAGTCAAAGTGGCGGGATGGGCGAGCAGTACTTC.

The chain recombines TRBV28 with TRBJ1-4; 10 bases fit TRBD1. Germline CDR1 is MDHEN and CDR2 is SYDVKM. The ends lost 4 bases at V and 12 bases at J; junction bases unmatched: 11. The CDR3 covers 15 residues. CDR3 loop: CASSSPTGGFGELFF. The CDR3 DNA reads as TGTGCCAGCAGTTCTCCGACAGGGGGCTTCGGGGAACTGTTTTTT.